Detailed here is one TCR beta chain. Germline CDR1 SGDLS, CDR2 YYNGEE. Trimming cost V 1 base and J 5 bases; bases outside gene matches: 8. This CDR3 contains 16 residues. The data derive from a study of blood T cell repertoires in COVID-19. About the research overall: Acute and convalescent COVID-19 specimens originated in the United States, Italy and Spain.

Source study methods: Reference gene primers were amplified, and this amplification served to estimate nucleated cell counts. The protocol was immunoSEQ multiplex PCR, while the TCRdb copy is restricted to in-frame clones and leaves out a portion. V, J and clone size are those of that table, while D and trimming were read from the DNA. The top ten clones hold 3% to 4% of a sample with 150,000 to 200,000 clones, 85% to 90% of them seen once. Sample: peripheral blood. The V call is TRBV9, the J call TRBJ1-4; the match to TRBD1 covers 7 bases. This sequence was found in a man aged 18 to 30 with active or convalescent COVID-19. CDR3: CASSVSTGSLNEKLFF. The DNA for the CDR3 is TGTGCCAGCAGCGTATCGACAGGGAGCTTAAATGAAAAACTGTTTTTT.